This entry concerns a single T cell receptor beta chain. Only in-frame clones appear in the TCRdb table, and some are missing; sequencing was by immunoSEQ multiplex PCR. The sample has roughly 240,000 clones, around four fifths seen once; the top ten hold 4.6%. The CDR3 sequence is 14 residues long. Germline CDR1 SNHLY, CDR2 FYNNEI. Trimming removed 5 bases from V and 5 bases from J, with 13 bases in between. The sample belongs to a study of blood T cell repertoires in COVID-19. Study details: Sites in the United States, Italy and Spain provided acute and convalescent COVID-19 samples. PBMCs, B-cell-depleted T cells, or T cells provided the cDNA or gDNA that made up the material.

The chain carries TRBV2 and TRBJ1-5, with a tentative D call TRBD1 (6 bases). The TCR was taken from a man aged 55 to 70 who had recovered from COVID-19. The sample comprised peripheral blood. CDR3 protein: CASSRAQGYQPQHF. In DNA form, the CDR3 reads TGTGCCAGCAGTCGGGCCCAGGGGTATCAGCCCCAGCATTTT.